The T cell receptor beta chain under discussion was sequenced for a study of CD8 T cells in Susac syndrome. Peripheral blood CD8+ and CD4+ T cells were profiled by TCR beta sequencing. The RNA input was about 0.5 to 1 ug, and it was reverse transcribed with random hexamers. Amplification of TCR beta CDR3 by immunoSEQ multiplex PCR spanned 54 Vbeta and 13 Jbeta. TCRdb analysed the immunoSEQ multiplex PCR reads with MiXCR anew, one entry per CDR3 protein. The sample holds around 140,000 distinct CDR3 sequences, over 80% seen once. What was sequenced was CD8+ T cells from PBMCs. This TCR derives from a human donor with multiple sclerosis.

The CDR3 loop reads CASTDGTGESEAFF. CDR3 DNA: TGTGCCAGCACCGACGGGACAGGGGAATCTGAAGCTTTCTTT. The chain combines TRBV6-5 with TRBJ1-1, with 10 bases that match TRBD1. The germline gives CDR1 MNHEY, CDR2 SVGAGI. The CDR3 covers 14 residues. V shed 7 bases, J shed 6 bases, and the junction held 8 bases outside the gene matches.